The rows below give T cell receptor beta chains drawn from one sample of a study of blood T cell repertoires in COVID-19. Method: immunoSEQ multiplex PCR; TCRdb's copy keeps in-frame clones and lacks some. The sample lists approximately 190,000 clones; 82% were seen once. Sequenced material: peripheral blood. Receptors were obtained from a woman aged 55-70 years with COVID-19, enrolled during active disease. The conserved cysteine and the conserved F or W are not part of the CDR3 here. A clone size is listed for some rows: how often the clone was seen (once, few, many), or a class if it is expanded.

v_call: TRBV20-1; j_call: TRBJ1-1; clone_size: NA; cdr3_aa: SAPVNTEAF
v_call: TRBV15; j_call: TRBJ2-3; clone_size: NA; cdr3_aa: ATSRVGSGVRTDTQY
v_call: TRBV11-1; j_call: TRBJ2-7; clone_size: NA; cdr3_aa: ASSLGSGNEQY
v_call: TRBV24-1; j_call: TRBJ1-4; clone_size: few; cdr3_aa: ANRTGMFANEKLF
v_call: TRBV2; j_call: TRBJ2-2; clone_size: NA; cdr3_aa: ASRGQINTGELF
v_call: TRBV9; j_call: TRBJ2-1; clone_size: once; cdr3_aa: ASSVDPPSSYNEQF
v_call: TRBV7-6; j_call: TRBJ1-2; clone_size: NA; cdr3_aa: ASSPSEGYT
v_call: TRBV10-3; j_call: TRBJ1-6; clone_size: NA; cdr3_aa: AISEGDMLYNSPLH
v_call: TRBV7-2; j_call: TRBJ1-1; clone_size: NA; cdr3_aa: ASSLYKNTEAF
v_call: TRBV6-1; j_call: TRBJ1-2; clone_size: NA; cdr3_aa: ASSEQDRNYGYT
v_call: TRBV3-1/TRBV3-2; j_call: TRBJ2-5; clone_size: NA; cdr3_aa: ASSQERGSGQQETQY
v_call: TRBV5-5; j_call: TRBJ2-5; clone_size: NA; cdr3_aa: ASSLSRETQY
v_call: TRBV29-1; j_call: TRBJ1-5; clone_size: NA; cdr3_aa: SVLEQGDQPQH
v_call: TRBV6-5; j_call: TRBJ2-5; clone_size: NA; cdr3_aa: ASKSGGRETQY
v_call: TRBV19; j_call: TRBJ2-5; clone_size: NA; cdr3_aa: ASSIMGDTVSETQY
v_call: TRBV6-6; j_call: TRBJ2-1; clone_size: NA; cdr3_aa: ASSYSGAGGENEQF
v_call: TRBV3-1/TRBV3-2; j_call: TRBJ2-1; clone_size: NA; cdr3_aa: ASSQTLLLQF
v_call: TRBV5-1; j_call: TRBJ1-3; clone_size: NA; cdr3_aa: ASKGATGGSGNTIY
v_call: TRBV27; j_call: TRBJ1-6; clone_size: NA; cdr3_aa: ASSLQIQNSPLH
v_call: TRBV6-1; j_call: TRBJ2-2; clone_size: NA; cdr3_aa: ASSATSGGAGTGELF
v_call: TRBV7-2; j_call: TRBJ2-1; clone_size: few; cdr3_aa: ASSLDYLDYNEQF
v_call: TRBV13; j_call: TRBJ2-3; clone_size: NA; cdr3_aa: ASSLGPPGGPSTDTQY
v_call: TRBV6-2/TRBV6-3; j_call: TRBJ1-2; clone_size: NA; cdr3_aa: ASSYTVVNGYT
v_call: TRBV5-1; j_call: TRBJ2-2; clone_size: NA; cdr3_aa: ASSLEGGIGELF
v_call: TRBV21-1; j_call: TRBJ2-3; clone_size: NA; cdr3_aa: ASSMIGGASGVTDTQY
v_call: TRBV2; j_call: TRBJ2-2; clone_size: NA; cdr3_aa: ASSEALSAGGELF
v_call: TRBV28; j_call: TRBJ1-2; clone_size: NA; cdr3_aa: ASSKGHLGYGYT
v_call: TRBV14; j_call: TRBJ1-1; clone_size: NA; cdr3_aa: ASSQVRGGTEAF
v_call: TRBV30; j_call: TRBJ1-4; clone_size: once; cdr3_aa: AWSPVIRTNEKLF
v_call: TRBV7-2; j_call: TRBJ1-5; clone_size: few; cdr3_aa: ASSFMFGQPQH
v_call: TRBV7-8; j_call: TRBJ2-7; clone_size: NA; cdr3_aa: ASSRGGSYEQY
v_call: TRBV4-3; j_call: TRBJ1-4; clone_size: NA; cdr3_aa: ASSQDYGSNEKLF
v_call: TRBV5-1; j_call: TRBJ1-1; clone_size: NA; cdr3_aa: ASSSYEGQGKSEAF
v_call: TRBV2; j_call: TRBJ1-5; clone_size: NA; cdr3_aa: ASSRGRDQPQH
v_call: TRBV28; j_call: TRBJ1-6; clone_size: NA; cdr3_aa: ASSPPRGRPGESPLH